This T cell receptor beta chain was retrieved from a study of blood T cell repertoires in COVID-19. Generated by immunoSEQ multiplex PCR, the TCRdb table keeps only in-frame clones and is missing some. The data contain about 80,000 clones, over 75% of them seen just once; the ten biggest clones take up about 6.7%. The CDR3 is 15 residues long. The trim removed 2 bases at V and 4 bases at J, leaving 4 bases unmatched. Germline V gene sequence: CDR1 SGHAT, CDR2 FQNNGV. Input material: peripheral blood. This sequence originates from a man aged 70 or older with acute or convalescent COVID-19. This rearrangement joins TRBV11-2 to TRBJ2-2; 7 positions match TRBD2. CDR3 region: CASSLKLAGTGELFF. CDR3 bases: TGTGCCAGCAGCTTAAAGTTAGCGGGCACCGGGGAGCTGTTTTTT.